Reported below is one T cell receptor (beta chain). These data belong to a study of Tregs in tolerant kidney transplant recipients. Assay used: immunoSEQ multiplex PCR; TCRdb lists only in-frame clones, some missing. The sample lists 200,000 to 300,000 clones; approximately 84% were seen once. The length of the CDR3 is 14 residues. Deletions cut 0 bases from V and 2 bases from J, with 7 bases between. CDR1 MNHEY and CDR2 SVGAGI come from the germline V gene. The chain uses TRBV6-5 and TRBJ1-2, with D possibly matching TRBD1 (5 bases). The specimen was CD4+ T cells from blood. The source is a human donor in good health. CDR3 protein: CASSYSGGNYGYTF. In DNA, the CDR3 is TGTGCCAGCAGTTACTCTGGGGGGAACTATGGCTACACCTTC.